The sequence of this TCR delta chain was determined in a study of gamma-delta T cells after stem cell transplantation. To note about this clone: With a much larger clone just one base away, this may be a read error. The same CDR3 is also encoded by other DNA sequences in this sample.

TCRdb called clones anew from the RT-PCR reads with CATT. Here the sample spans 2,000 or so delta-chain clones, approximately 30% being singletons. Germline values: CDR1 TSWWSYY, CDR2 QGS. This CDR3 is 21 amino acids long. Trimming took 2 bases from V and 1 from J; bases not matched to a gene: 19. This clonotype originated in a human donor. It is not recorded whose cells these are; they may come from a transplant donor. The chain carries TRDV1 and TRDJ1; TRDD3 aligns across 10 bases. The material sequenced was gamma-delta T cells. The chain's CDR3 is CALGEDDWDRLGDRCTDKLIF. CDR3 sequence (DNA): TGTGCTCTTGGGGAAGACGATTGGGACCGGCTGGGGGATAGGTGCACCGATAAACTCATCTTT.